The source of this T cell receptor beta chain is a study of CD8 T cells in ankylosing spondylitis. Study-level results: It was reported that disease-linked clones were significantly enriched in matched ankylosing spondylitis synovial fluid. In reactive arthritis synovial fluid and blood, some motif variants had been reported before. A TCR beta motif made of fewer than 10 highly homologous variants seemed typical of ankylosing spondylitis blood.

Quantitative 5'-RACE with molecular barcodes was used to make the TCR beta libraries. Via MiXCR, TCRdb re-called the 5' RACE reads, giving one row per CDR3 protein. The sample consists of about 170,000 distinct CDR3 sequences, approximately 16% of them appearing once. Note on this clonotype: What it binds is unknown.

The ends were cut back, 7 bases at V and 5 bases at J, with 20 bases in the middle. Looked up from germline, CDR1 is DFQATT and CDR2 is SNEGSKA (reference sequence). This CDR3 spans 14 amino acids. V usage is TRBV20-1 and J usage is TRBJ1-1; no clear D gene. Sequencing input: blood, either unsorted or a sorted T cell fraction (not recorded which). The TCR originated in a male donor with ankylosing spondylitis or in good health (not recorded which). The CDR3 bases are TGCAGTGTCGCGGGCCTCTCGAGGAGTACTGAAGCTTTCTTT. Protein product: CSVAGLSRSTEAFF.